Each of the 31 T cell receptor beta chains below was sequenced from the same sample in a study of CD8 T cells in cerebrospinal fluid in Alzheimer's disease. TCRdb re-called the 10x single-cell sequencing reads, yielding one record per CDR3 amino acid sequence without DNA. Here the sample table reports over 1,000 distinct CDR3 sequences. What was sequenced was cerebrospinal fluid. The receptors were sampled from a human donor with Parkinson's disease.

By frequency, this clonotype is medium-sized (0.01 to 0.1%). This chain joins TRBV3-1 and TRBJ2-1. The germline CDR1 and CDR2 sequences are LGHDT and YNNKEL (reference sequence). This CDR3 region has 16 residues. CDR3 protein: CASSHGMGSVYNEQFF.

Measured by frequency, this clonotype is large. J is TRBJ1-5 and V is TRBV19; without DNA, the TCRdb call of TRBD1 cannot be checked. Germline CDR1 reads LNHDA; CDR2 reads SQIVND (reference sequence). The CDR3 has 13 amino acids. The CDR3 loop is CASNDRAVQPQHF.

According to its frequency, this clonotype is medium-sized (0.01 to 0.1%). The J gene is TRBJ2-4, the V gene TRBV20-1. The length of the CDR3 is 14 residues. The germline CDR1 and CDR2 sequences are DFQATT and SNEGSKA (reference sequence). CDR3 in amino acids: CSARDWDSKNIQYF.

By frequency, this clonotype registers medium-sized. J is TRBJ2-1 and V is TRBV7-8. CDR1 is SGHVS, CDR2 FQNEAQ, per germline. This CDR3 comprises 12 residues. CDR3 region: CASSARTAEQFF.

This clonotype is labeled large based on frequency. The V call is TRBV7-8, the J call TRBJ2-3. CDR1 is SGHVS, CDR2 FQNEAQ, per germline. The CDR3 totals 14 residues. CDR3 residues: CASSLNGRTDTQYF.

This clonotype is labeled medium-sized based on frequency. J is TRBJ1-2 and V is TRBV2; TCRdb calls TRBD1, which cannot be checked without DNA. The CDR3 loop spans 11 amino acids. The germline gives CDR1 SNHLY, CDR2 FYNNEI. This chain's CDR3 is CASSEGVGYTF.

This clonotype is classed as medium-sized by frequency. The rearrangement links TRBV7-3 to TRBJ2-4. CDR3 length: 12 residues. The germline V gene encodes CDR1 SGHTA and CDR2 FQGTGA. CDR3 protein: CASSLTGDIQYF.

Measured by frequency, this clonotype is medium-sized (0.01 to 0.1%). This chain uses TRBV3-1 with TRBJ2-3; TCRdb returns TRBD2, unconfirmable since there is no DNA. The germline CDR1 and CDR2 sequences are LGHDT and YNNKEL (reference sequence). The CDR3 is 16 amino acids. This CDR3 reads CASSHQTSGVTDTQYF.

V is TRBV5-4 and J is TRBJ1-1. The CDR3 consists of 14 residues. Germline V gene lookup returns CDR1 SGHNT and CDR2 YYREEE (reference sequence). CDR3 residues: CASSFSLGNTEAFF.

CDR3 sequence reads: CSVGGAPGSCFF. V gene TRBV29-1 combines with J gene TRBJ2-2; TCRdb lists TRBD1, though no DNA is available to test this call. This CDR3 contains 12 residues. In germline, CDR1 is SQVTM, CDR2 ANQGSEA.

The V call is TRBV6-5, the J call TRBJ1-2; TCRdb calls TRBD1, which cannot be checked without DNA. Looked up from germline, CDR1 is MNHEY and CDR2 is SVGAGI. The CDR3 length is 16 residues. The CDR3 reads CASSPLQGGRFYGYTF.

Considering frequency, this clonotype is medium-sized. The chain employs TRBV7-2 and TRBJ1-2. The germline V gene has CDR1 SGHTA and CDR2 FQGNSA. CDR3 size: 13 residues. CDR3 protein: CASSPDNNYGYTF.

This chain uses TRBV7-2 with TRBJ2-3; TCRdb selects TRBD1, and the lack of DNA leaves this call unchecked. This CDR3 comprises 16 residues. Germline loops: CDR1 SGHTA, CDR2 FQGNSA. The chain's CDR3 is CASSLVGTVITDTQYF.

This clonotype ranks as medium-sized in terms of frequency. The gene calls are TRBV2 and TRBJ2-7; no DNA is available, so the TRBD2 call from TCRdb remains unchecked. Germline V CDR1 and CDR2: SNHLY, FYNNEI. This CDR3 comprises 14 residues. The CDR3 sequence: CATRSGSFSYEQYF.

In terms of frequency, this clonotype is medium-sized. The J gene is TRBJ1-1, the V gene TRBV20-1. Germline V CDR1 and CDR2: DFQATT, SNEGSKA (reference sequence). The CDR3 runs 12 residues. CDR3 region: CSAPYRVGLAFF.

The chain combines TRBV2 with TRBJ1-6. CDR3 length equals 11 residues. Germline V CDR1 and CDR2: SNHLY, FYNNEI. The CDR3 region is CASSGGSPLHF.

This clonotype is identified as medium-sized from frequency. The rearrangement joins TRBV7-9 to TRBJ1-1. This CDR3 comprises 14 residues. The germline CDR1 and CDR2 sequences are SEHNR and FQNEAQ (reference sequence). CDR3 loop: CASSSQVLNTEAFF.

Judged by frequency, this clonotype is medium-sized. The chain links TRBV2 to TRBJ2-4. The CDR3 is 12 residues long. Looked up from germline, CDR1 is SNHLY and CDR2 is FYNNEI. The CDR3 sequence is CASSEHGNIQYF.

Judged by frequency, this clonotype is medium-sized. V and J are TRBV12-3 or TRBV12-4 and TRBJ1-6; the D call from TCRdb, TRBD1, cannot be confirmed without DNA. This CDR3 has 18 amino acids. The CDR3 spells CASSLDRGLRAYNSPLHF.

This clonotype is classed as medium-sized by frequency. The V call is TRBV11-3, the J call TRBJ2-2; TCRdb selects TRBD1, and the lack of DNA leaves this call unchecked. CDR1 is SGHNT, CDR2 YENEEA, per germline. CDR3 size: 16 residues. The CDR3 here is CASSLSPVVGTGELFF.

By frequency, this clonotype registers medium-sized (0.01 to 0.1%). The rearrangement joins TRBV15 to TRBJ1-1; the TCRdb D gene call, TRBD1, has no DNA to confirm it. Germline V gene lookup returns CDR1 LNHNV and CDR2 YYDKDF (reference sequence). The CDR3 consists of 18 residues. This CDR3 reads CATSKPGTVHRGNAEAFF.

Judged by frequency, this clonotype is medium-sized. This chain uses TRBV7-3 with TRBJ2-1; TCRdb reports TRBD1, a call that lacks DNA to check it against. CDR3 size: 12 residues. Germline V gene sequence: CDR1 SGHTA, CDR2 FQGTGA. The CDR3 protein is CASSLHGGEQFF.

This clonotype counts as medium-sized (0.01 to 0.1%) by frequency. The chain combines TRBV27 with TRBJ1-5. The CDR3 spans 16 residues. CDR1 and CDR2 (germline): MNHEY, SMNVEV (reference sequence). The CDR3 region is CASSPRFRAANQPQHF.

This clonotype is medium-sized by frequency. The chain is built from TRBV14 and TRBJ1-2; without DNA, the TCRdb call of TRBD1 cannot be checked. The germline V gene has CDR1 SGHDN and CDR2 FVKESK. This CDR3 is 15 amino acids long. The CDR3 region is CASSGPPGQGPGYTF.

This clonotype registers medium-sized by frequency. The chain combines TRBV5-1 with TRBJ2-3. The germline V gene encodes CDR1 SGHRS and CDR2 YFSETQ. The CDR3 has 15 amino acids. This CDR3 is CASSPYGLASDTQYF.

This clonotype is called medium-sized based on its frequency. The rearrangement links TRBV29-1 to TRBJ1-3. Germline values: CDR1 SQVTM, CDR2 ANQGSEA. The CDR3 sequence is 12 residues long. The CDR3 loop reads CSATQTGNTIYF.

The chain combines TRBV6-2 or TRBV6-3 with TRBJ2-7. The CDR3 runs to 12 residues. The germline V gene encodes CDR1 MNHEY and CDR2 SVGEGT. CDR3 sequence: CASSYSNREQYF.

This clonotype is deemed medium-sized by its frequency. The chain's CDR3 is CASSQAGTGVISVSGNTIYF. V is TRBV4-3 and J is TRBJ1-3; TCRdb selects TRBD1, and the lack of DNA leaves this call unchecked. The CDR3 is 20 residues long. Germline CDR1 LGHNA, CDR2 YSLEER.

This clonotype is classed as medium-sized by frequency. This chain joins TRBV18 and TRBJ1-4. The length of the CDR3 is 15 residues. Per germline, CDR1 KGHSH and CDR2 LQKENI. CDR3 protein: CASSLVKKTNEKLFF.

This clonotype is called medium-sized (0.01 to 0.1%) based on its frequency. The V call is TRBV28, the J call TRBJ1-2; TCRdb names TRBD1, which stays unverified in the absence of DNA. The CDR3 has 15 amino acids. Germline V gene lookup returns CDR1 MDHEN and CDR2 SYDVKM. The CDR3 region is CASSPGTGNNYGYTF.

Judged by frequency, this clonotype is medium-sized. The chain employs TRBV4-3 and TRBJ2-3. The CDR3 is 15 amino acids. The V gene's germline CDR1 is LGHNA and CDR2 YSLEER. CDR3 loop: CASSQSIGLTDTQYF.